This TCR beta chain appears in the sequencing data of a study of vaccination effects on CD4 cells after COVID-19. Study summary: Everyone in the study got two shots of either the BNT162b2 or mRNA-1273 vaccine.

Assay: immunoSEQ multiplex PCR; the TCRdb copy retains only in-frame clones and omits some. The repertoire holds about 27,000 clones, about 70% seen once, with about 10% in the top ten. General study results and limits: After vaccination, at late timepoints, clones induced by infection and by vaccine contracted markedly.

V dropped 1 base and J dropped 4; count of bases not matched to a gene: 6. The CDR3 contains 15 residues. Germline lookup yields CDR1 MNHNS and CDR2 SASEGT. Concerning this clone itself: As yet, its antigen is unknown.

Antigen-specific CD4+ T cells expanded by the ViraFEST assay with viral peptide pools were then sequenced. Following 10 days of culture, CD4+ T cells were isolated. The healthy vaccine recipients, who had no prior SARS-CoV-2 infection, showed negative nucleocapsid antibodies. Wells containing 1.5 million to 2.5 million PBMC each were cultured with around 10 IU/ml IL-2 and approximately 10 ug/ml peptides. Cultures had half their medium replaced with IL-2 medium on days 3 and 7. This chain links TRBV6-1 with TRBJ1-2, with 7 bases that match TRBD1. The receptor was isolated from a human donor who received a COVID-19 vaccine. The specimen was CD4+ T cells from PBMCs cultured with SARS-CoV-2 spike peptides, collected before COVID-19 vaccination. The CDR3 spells CASSEVKGGGYGYTF. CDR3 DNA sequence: TGTGCCAGCAGTGAAGTAAAAGGGGGCGGCTATGGCTACACCTTC.